The 2 T cell receptor beta chains in this list originate from one sample, sequenced in a study of technical replicates of blood from several donors. The repertoire was sequenced with immunoSEQ multiplex PCR; TCRdb's copy has only in-frame clones and lacks some. The sample gives about 53,000 clones, around 84% of which show up once; 5.5% to 6.5% is in the top ten. The sample consisted of PBMCs. The origin of the receptors is a human donor in good health. Some clones in this sample may be carry-over from other donors' samples.

The chain joins TRBV7-2 to TRBJ2-5; 7 bases line up with TRBD2. The CDR3 totals 15 residues. The ends lost 1 base at V and 4 bases at J; junction bases unmatched: 6. CDR1 SGHTA and CDR2 FQGNSA come from the germline V gene. For the CDR3, the DNA is TGTGCCAGCAGCTTAGTGTGGGGGGGGAGAGAGACCCAGTACTTC. As protein: CASSLVWGGRETQYF.

The genes are TRBV4-2 and TRBJ2-3, with TRBD2 as a possible D gene (5 bases). Trimming cost V 1 base and J 4 bases, with 27 bases left between them. In germline, CDR1 is LGHNA, CDR2 YNFKEQ. The CDR3 is 20 amino acids. The CDR3 reads CASSQAAEGVGRRGADTQYF. CDR3 coding DNA: TGTGCCAGCAGCCAAGCGGCCGAGGGAGTCGGTAGACGTGGCGCAGATACGCAGTATTTT.